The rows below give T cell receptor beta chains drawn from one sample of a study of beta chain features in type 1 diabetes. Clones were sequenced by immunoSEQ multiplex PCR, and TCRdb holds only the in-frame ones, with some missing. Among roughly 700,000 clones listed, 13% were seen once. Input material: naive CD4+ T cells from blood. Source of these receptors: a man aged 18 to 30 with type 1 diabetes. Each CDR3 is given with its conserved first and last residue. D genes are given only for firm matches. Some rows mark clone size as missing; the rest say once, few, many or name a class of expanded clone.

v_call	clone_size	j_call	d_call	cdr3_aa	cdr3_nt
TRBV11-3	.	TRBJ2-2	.	CASSPARGSNTGELFF	TGTGCCAGCAGCCCAGCCCGGGGATCGAACACCGGGGAGCTGTTTTTT
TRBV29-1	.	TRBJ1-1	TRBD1	CSALRTGNTEAFF	TGCAGCGCCCTTCGGACAGGGAACACTGAAGCTTTCTTT
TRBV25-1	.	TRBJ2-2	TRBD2	CASRGGSAKYTGELFF	TGTGCCAGCCGGGGGGGTTCGGCCAAGTACACCGGGGAGCTGTTTTTT
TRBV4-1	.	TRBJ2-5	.	CASSQDHVGSAAFQETQYF	TGCGCCAGCAGCCAAGATCACGTAGGCTCGGCAGCTTTCCAAGAGACCCAGTACTTC
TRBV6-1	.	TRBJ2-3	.	CASSGPLQGTQYF	TGTGCCAGCAGTGGGCCCCTACAGGGCACGCAGTATTTT
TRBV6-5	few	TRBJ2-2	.	CASSPAVGVTGELFF	TGTGCCAGCAGCCCTGCTGTAGGGGTCACCGGGGAGCTGTTTTTT
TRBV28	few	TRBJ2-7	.	CASTTSRQREQYF	TGTGCCAGCACGACCTCAAGACAACGCGAGCAGTACTTC
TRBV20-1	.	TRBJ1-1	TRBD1	CSARGTGVGFF	TGCAGTGCTAGAGGAACAGGGGTGGGTTTCTTT
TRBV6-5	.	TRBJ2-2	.	CASSYLDSYTGELFF	TGTGCCAGCAGTTACTTAGACAGCTACACCGGGGAGCTGTTTTTT
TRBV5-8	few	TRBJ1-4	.	CASSGSLGEKLFF	TGTGCCAGCAGCGGGAGCCTAGGTGAAAAACTGTTTTTT
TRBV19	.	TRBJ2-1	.	CASSPQASLYNEQFF	TGTGCCAGTAGCCCTCAGGCTAGCCTCTACAATGAGCAGTTCTTC
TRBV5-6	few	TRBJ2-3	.	CASSLRRAASTDTQYF	TGTGCCAGCAGCTTGAGGCGAGCGGCTAGCACAGATACGCAGTATTTT
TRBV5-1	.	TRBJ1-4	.	CASRPSDLNEKLFF	TGCGCCAGCAGGCCATCGGACCTTAATGAAAAACTGTTTTTT
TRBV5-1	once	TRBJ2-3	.	CASSLQAATDTQYF	TGCGCCAGCAGCTTACAAGCGGCCACAGATACGCAGTATTTT
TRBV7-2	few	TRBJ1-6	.	CASSLGGNSPLHF	TGTGCCAGCAGCTTAGGGGGCAATTCACCCCTCCACTTT
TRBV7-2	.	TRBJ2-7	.	CASSLVGMPGSYEQYF	TGTGCCAGCAGCTTAGTTGGGATGCCCGGTTCCTACGAGCAGTACTTC
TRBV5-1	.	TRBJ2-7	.	CASSQPTGPYEQYF	TGCGCCAGCAGCCAGCCGACAGGTCCCTACGAGCAGTACTTC
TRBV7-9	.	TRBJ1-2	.	CASSLTSWGSNYGYTF	TGTGCCAGCAGCTTAACCTCCTGGGGCAGTAACTATGGCTACACCTTC
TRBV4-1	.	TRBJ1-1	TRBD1	CASSQVGQGYTEAFF	TGCGCCAGCAGCCAAGTGGGACAGGGCTACACTGAAGCTTTCTTT
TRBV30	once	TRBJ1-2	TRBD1	CAWTSSAPGQGYGYTF	TGTGCCTGGACTTCCTCGGCCCCGGGACAGGGCTATGGCTACACCTTC
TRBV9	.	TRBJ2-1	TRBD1	CASSVLGGGGSEQFF	TGTGCCAGCAGCGTACTAGGGGGCGGAGGAAGTGAGCAGTTCTTC
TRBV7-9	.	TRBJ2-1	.	CASRLDRYNEQFF	TGTGCCAGCAGGCTAGACCGATACAATGAGCAGTTCTTC
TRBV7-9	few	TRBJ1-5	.	CASSLGTGSNQPQHF	TGTGCCAGCAGCTTAGGCACAGGTAGCAATCAGCCCCAGCATTTT
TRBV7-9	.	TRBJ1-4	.	CASSPSVGEKLFF	TGTGCCAGCAGTCCAAGTGTGGGTGAAAAACTGTTTTTT
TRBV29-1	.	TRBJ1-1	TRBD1	CSAEGQGATEAFF	TGCAGCGCCGAGGGTCAGGGGGCCACTGAAGCTTTCTTT
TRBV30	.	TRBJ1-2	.	CAWSVRVGYGYTF	TGTGCCTGGAGTGTCAGGGTAGGGTATGGCTACACCTTC
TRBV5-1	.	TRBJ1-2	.	CASSLADEFRGYTF	TGCGCCAGCAGCTTGGCCGACGAATTTCGTGGCTACACCTTC
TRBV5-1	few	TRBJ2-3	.	CASSSIGTPTDTQYF	TGCGCCAGCAGCTCTATTGGGACTCCCACAGATACGCAGTATTTT
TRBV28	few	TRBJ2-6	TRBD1	CASSKGQPSSGANVLTF	TGTGCCAGCAGTAAGGGACAGCCTAGCTCTGGGGCCAACGTCCTGACTTTC
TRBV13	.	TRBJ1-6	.	CASSLAGVNSPLHF	TGTGCCAGCAGCTTAGCAGGGGTTAATTCACCCCTCCACTTT
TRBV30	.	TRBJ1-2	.	CAWSVIESNYGYTF	TGTGCCTGGAGTGTCATCGAGTCGAACTATGGCTACACCTTC
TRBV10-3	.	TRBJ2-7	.	CAISGTADSYEQYF	TGTGCCATCAGTGGGACAGCGGACTCCTACGAGCAGTACTTC
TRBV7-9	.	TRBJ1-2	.	CASSFGEAINYGYTF	TGTGCCAGCAGCTTCGGCGAGGCCATTAACTATGGCTACACCTTC
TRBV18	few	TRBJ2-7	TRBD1	CASSPGTGVDEQYF	TGTGCCAGCTCACCGGGGACAGGGGTTGACGAGCAGTACTTC
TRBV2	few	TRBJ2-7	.	CASKWDEQYF	TGTGCCAGCAAATGGGACGAGCAGTACTTC
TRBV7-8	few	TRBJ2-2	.	CASSLGTHNTGELFF	TGTGCCAGCAGCTTAGGGACACACAACACCGGGGAGCTGTTTTTT
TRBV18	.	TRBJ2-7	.	CASSPSAGPGTEQYF	TGTGCCAGCTCACCTTCCGCGGGGCCCGGTACCGAGCAGTACTTC
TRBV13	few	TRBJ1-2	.	CASSSFGVYGYTF	TGTGCCAGCAGCTCCTTTGGGGTCTATGGCTACACCTTC
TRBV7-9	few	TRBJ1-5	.	CASSLQMGQPQHF	TGTGCCAGCAGCCTCCAAATGGGTCAGCCCCAGCATTTT
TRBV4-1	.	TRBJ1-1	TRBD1	CASSQGQGGNTEAFF	TGCGCCAGCAGCCAGGGACAGGGGGGGAACACTGAAGCTTTCTTT
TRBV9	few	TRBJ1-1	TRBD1	CASSVTGTENTEAFF	TGTGCCAGTAGCGTTACCGGGACAGAGAACACTGAAGCTTTCTTT
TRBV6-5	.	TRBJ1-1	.	CASTIGRGYTEAFF	TGTGCCAGCACGATAGGACGGGGGTATACTGAAGCTTTCTTT
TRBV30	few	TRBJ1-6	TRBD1	CAWSADRVQYSPLHF	TGTGCCTGGAGTGCAGACAGGGTCCAATATTCACCCCTCCACTTT
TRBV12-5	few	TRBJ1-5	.	CASGLSTNQPQHF	TGTGCTAGTGGTTTATCCACCAATCAGCCCCAGCATTTT
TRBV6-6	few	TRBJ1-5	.	CASSPGRGQGPQHF	TGTGCCAGCAGCCCTGGGAGGGGCCAGGGGCCCCAGCATTTT
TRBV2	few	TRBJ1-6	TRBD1	CASINDRGKNSPLHF	TGTGCCAGTATAAATGACAGGGGGAAAAATTCACCCCTCCACTTT
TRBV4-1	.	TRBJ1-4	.	CASSQSDIDEKLFF	TGCGCCAGCAGCCAAAGCGATATCGATGAAAAACTGTTTTTT
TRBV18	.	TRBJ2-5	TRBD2	CASSPPTGGPFGETQYF	TGTGCCAGCTCACCACCCACGGGGGGGCCCTTCGGAGAGACCCAGTACTTC
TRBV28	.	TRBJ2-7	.	CASNTGTNAEQYF	TGTGCCAGCAACACCGGGACAAATGCCGAGCAGTACTTC
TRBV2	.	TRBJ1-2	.	CASSLDSGNYGYTF	TGTGCCAGCAGTTTGGACAGTGGTAACTATGGCTACACCTTC
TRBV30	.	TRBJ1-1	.	CAWSVSALNTEAFF	TGTGCCTGGAGTGTGTCGGCCTTGAACACTGAAGCTTTCTTT
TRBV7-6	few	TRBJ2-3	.	CASSKRGASTDTQYF	TGTGCCAGCAGCAAACGGGGGGCCAGCACAGATACGCAGTATTTT
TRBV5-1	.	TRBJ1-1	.	CASSLRSGANTEAFF	TGCGCCAGCAGCTTGAGGTCAGGGGCGAACACTGAAGCTTTCTTT
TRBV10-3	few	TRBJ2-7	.	CAISESPVYEQYF	TGTGCCATCAGTGAGTCCCCGGTATACGAGCAGTACTTC
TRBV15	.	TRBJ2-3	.	CATSRDRASAITDTQYF	TGTGCCACCAGCAGAGATAGGGCTAGCGCCATCACAGATACGCAGTATTTT
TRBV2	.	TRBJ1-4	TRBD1	CASSEEQGAEKLFF	TGTGCCAGCAGTGAGGAACAGGGGGCAGAAAAACTGTTTTTT
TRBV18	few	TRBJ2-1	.	CASSPWGNEQFF	TGTGCCAGCTCACCATGGGGGAATGAGCAGTTCTTC
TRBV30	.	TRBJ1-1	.	CAWSAGARNTEAFF	TGTGCCTGGAGTGCGGGGGCGAGGAACACTGAAGCTTTCTTT
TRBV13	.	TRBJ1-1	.	CASSPTVRGAFF	TGTGCCAGCAGCCCCACGGTCAGGGGAGCTTTCTTT
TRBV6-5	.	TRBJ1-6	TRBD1	CASTFTPRGNSPLHF	TGTGCCAGCACCTTTACCCCCAGGGGGAATTCACCCCTCCACTTT